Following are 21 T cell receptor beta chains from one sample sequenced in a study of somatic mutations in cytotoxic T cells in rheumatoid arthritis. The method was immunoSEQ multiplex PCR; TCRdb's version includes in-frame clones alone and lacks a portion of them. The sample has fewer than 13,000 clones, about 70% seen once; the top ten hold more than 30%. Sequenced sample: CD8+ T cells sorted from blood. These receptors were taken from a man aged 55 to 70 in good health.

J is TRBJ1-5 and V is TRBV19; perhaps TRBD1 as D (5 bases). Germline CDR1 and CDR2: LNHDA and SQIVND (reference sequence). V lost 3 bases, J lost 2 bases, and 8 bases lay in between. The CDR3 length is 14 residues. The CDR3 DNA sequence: TGTGCCAGTAGTATTTCACAGGGCAATCAGCCCCAGCATTTT. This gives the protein CASSISQGNQPQHF.

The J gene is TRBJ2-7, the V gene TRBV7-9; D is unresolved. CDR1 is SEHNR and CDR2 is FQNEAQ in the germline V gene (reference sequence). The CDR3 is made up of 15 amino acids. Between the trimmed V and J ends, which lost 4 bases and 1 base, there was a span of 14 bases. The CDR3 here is CASSSPADGSYEQYF. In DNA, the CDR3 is TGTGCCAGCAGCTCCCCGGCCGACGGGTCCTACGAGCAGTACTTC.

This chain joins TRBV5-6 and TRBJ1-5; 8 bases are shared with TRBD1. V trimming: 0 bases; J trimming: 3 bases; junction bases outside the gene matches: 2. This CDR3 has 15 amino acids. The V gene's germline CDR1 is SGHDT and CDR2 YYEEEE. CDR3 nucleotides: TGTGCCAGCAGCTTGGGACAGGGGCCCAATCAGCCCCAGCATTTT. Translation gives CASSLGQGPNQPQHF.

CDR3 coding DNA: TGCAGCGTTTGGCCGACTAGCGGGGGATACAATGAGCAGTTCTTC. It codes for CSVWPTSGGYNEQFF. V and J are TRBV29-1 and TRBJ2-1, with TRBD2 matching over 12 bases. V gave up 5 bases and J gave up 4 bases; unmatched junction bases: 6. The CDR3 loop spans 15 amino acids. Per germline, CDR1 SQVTM and CDR2 ANQGSEA.

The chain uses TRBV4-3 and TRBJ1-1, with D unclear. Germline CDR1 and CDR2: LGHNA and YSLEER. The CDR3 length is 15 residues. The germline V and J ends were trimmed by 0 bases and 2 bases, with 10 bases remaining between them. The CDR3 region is CASSQDVVGNTEAFF. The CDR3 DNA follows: TGCGCCAGCAGCCAAGATGTTGTGGGAAACACTGAAGCTTTCTTT.

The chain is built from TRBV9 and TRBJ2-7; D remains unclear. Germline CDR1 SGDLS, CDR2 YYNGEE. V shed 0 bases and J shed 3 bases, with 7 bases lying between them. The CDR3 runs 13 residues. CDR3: CASSVAVDYEQYF. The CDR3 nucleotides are TGTGCCAGCAGCGTAGCTGTGGACTACGAGCAGTACTTC.

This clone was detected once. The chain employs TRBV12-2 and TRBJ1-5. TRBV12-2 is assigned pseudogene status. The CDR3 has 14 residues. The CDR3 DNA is TGTGCAAGTCGCCTCCCAAGACCCAATCAGCCCCAGCATTTT. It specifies CASRLPRPNQPQHF.

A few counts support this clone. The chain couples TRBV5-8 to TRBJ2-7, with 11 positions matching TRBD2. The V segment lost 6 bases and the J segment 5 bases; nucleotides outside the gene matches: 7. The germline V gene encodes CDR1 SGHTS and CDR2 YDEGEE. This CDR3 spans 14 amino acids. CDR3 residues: CASTAKTSGDEQYF. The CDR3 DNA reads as TGTGCCAGCACTGCGAAGACTAGCGGGGACGAGCAGTACTTC.

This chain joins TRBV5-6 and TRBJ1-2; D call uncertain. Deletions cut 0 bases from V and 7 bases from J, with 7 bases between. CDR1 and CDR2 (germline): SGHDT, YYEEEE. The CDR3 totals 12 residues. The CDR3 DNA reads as TGTGCCAGCAGCTTGGAGGCGGTTGGCTACACCTTC. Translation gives CASSLEAVGYTF.

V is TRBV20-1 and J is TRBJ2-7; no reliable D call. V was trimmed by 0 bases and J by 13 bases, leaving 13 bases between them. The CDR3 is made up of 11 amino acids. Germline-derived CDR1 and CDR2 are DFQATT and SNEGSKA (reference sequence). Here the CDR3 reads CSARDSGRDYF. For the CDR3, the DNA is TGCAGTGCTAGAGATTCCGGAAGAGATTACTTC.

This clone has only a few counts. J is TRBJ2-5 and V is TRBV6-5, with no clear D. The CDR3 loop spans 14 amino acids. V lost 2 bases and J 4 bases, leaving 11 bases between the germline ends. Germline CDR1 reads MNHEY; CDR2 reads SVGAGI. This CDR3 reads CASSYGSRRETQYF. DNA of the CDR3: TGTGCCAGCAGTTACGGCTCACGGCGAGAGACCCAGTACTTC.

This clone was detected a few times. The CDR3 loop reads CASSWGGQVAAFQGEQFF. Written as DNA, the CDR3 is TGTGCCAGCAGCTGGGGGGGTCAGGTAGCGGCATTTCAGGGTGAGCAGTTCTTC. V usage is TRBV7-9 and J usage is TRBJ2-1; the match to TRBD2 covers 7 bases. The junction had 21 bases not matched to a gene; V was cut back by 4 bases and J by 9 bases. Germline loops: CDR1 SEHNR, CDR2 FQNEAQ (reference sequence). The CDR3 consists of 18 residues.

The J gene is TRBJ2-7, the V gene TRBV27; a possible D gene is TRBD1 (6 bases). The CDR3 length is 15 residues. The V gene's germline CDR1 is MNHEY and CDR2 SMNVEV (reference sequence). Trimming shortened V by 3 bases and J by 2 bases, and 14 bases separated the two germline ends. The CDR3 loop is CASSFSGTFPYEQYF. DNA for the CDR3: TGTGCCAGCAGTTTTTCCGGGACATTCCCCTACGAGCAGTACTTC.

In DNA form, the CDR3 reads TGTGCCAGCAGTCCCGCGATGAAGGGCCCGGAGGGTGAGCAGTACTTC. Protein sequence: CASSPAMKGPEGEQYF. This chain connects TRBV27 to TRBJ2-7; maybe TRBD2 (6 bases). CDR3 size: 16 residues. The ends were cut back, 5 bases at V and 7 bases at J, with 24 bases in the middle. Germline V gene sequence: CDR1 MNHEY, CDR2 SMNVEV (reference sequence).

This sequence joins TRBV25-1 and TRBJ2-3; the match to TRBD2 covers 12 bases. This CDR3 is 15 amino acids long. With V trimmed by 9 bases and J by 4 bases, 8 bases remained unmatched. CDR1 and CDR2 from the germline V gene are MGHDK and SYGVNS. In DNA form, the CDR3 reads TGTGCCAGGCCGACTAGCGGGAGTAGCGCAGATACGCAGTATTTT. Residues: CARPTSGSSADTQYF. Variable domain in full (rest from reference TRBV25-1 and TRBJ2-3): EADIYQTPRYLVIGTGKKITLECSQTMGHDKMYWYQQDPGMELHLIHYSYGVNSTEKGDLSSESTVSRIRTEHFPLTLESARPSHTSQYLCARPTSGSSADTQYFGPGTRLTVL.

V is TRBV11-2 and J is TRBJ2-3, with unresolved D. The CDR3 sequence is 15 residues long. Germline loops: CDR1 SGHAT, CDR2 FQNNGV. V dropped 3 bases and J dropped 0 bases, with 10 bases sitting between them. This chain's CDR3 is CASSFDQFSTDTQYF. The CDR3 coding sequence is TGTGCCAGCAGCTTCGACCAATTCAGCACAGATACGCAGTATTTT.

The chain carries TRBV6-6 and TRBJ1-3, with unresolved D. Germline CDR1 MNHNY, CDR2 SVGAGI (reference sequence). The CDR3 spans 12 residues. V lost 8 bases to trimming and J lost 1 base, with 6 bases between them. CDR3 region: CASGGSGNTIYF. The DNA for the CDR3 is TGTGCCAGCGGAGGGTCTGGAAACACCATATATTTT.

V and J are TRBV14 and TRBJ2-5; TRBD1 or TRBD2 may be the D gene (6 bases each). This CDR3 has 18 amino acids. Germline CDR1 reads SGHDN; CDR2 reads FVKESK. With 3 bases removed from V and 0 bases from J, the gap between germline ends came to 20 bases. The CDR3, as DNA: TGTGCCAGCAGCCACGGGGGCTCCGGGGGCCGCTACCAAGAGACCCAGTACTTC. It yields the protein CASSHGGSGGRYQETQYF.

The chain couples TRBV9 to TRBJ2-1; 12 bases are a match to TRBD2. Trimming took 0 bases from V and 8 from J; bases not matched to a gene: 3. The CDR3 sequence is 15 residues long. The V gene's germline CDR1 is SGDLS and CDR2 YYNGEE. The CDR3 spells CASSVETSGGYEQFF. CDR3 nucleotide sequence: TGTGCCAGCAGCGTAGAGACTAGCGGGGGCTATGAGCAGTTCTTC.

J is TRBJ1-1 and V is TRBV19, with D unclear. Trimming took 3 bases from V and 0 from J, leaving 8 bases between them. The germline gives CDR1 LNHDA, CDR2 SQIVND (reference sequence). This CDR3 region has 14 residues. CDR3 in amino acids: CASSMGGMNTEAFF. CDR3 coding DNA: TGTGCCAGTAGTATGGGCGGGATGAACACTGAAGCTTTCTTT.

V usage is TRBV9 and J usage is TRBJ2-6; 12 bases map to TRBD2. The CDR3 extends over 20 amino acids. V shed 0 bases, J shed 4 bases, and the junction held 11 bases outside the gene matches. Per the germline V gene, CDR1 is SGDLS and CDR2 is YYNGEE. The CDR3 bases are TGTGCCAGCAGCGTAGCGCCTATGACTAGCGGGAGAGGCGGGGCCAACGTCCTGACTTTC. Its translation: CASSVAPMTSGRGGANVLTF.